These T cell receptor beta chains were read from a single sample in a study of T cell repertoires in cytomegalovirus infection. Via MiXCR, TCRdb re-called the reads, giving one row per CDR3 protein. The data hold more than 350,000 distinct CDR3 sequences, with roughly 30% observed a single time. The sequencing sample was made of PBMCs. The source of these receptors is a human donor in good health (CMV status not recorded). Some clones in this sample may be carry-over from other donors' samples. Both conserved end residues are part of each CDR3. A D gene is named only where the DNA matches it firmly. Some rows mark clone size as missing; the rest say once, few, many or name a class of expanded clone.

V gene,clone size,D gene,J gene,CDR3 protein,CDR3 DNA
TRBV28,few,.,TRBJ1-1,CASLGGGRDTEAFF,TGTGCCAGCCTTGGGGGGGGTCGCGACACTGAAGCTTTCTTT
TRBV29-1,few,.,TRBJ2-2,CSVVEDLLAGELFF,TGCAGCGTTGTCGAGGACCTCCTAGCCGGGGAGCTGTTTTTT
TRBV4-1,.,.,TRBJ2-3,CASSQVAGRGSDTQYF,TGCGCCAGCAGCCAAGTCGCGGGGAGAGGGTCAGATACGCAGTATTTT
TRBV6-6,.,.,TRBJ2-7,CASCFGPGGSYEQYF,TGTGCCAGCTGCTTTGGCCCCGGAGGGTCCTACGAGCAGTACTTC
TRBV7-9,.,.,TRBJ1-1,CASSLGVTVSGANTEAFF,TGTGCCAGCAGCTTAGGGGTGACGGTCAGTGGAGCGAACACTGAAGCTTTCTTT
TRBV27,.,.,TRBJ2-7,CASSLYPRGLNEQYF,TGTGCCAGCAGTTTATATCCCAGGGGTCTGAACGAGCAGTACTTC
TRBV28,.,.,TRBJ2-7,CASGLQGNSYEQYF,TGTGCCAGCGGTCTCCAGGGAAACTCGTACGAGCAGTACTTC
TRBV6-2/TRBV6-3,.,.,TRBJ1-5,CASSYAGSRNDQPQHF,TGTGCCAGCAGTTACGCAGGAAGCAGAAACGATCAGCCCCAGCATTTT
TRBV12-3/TRBV12-4,many,.,TRBJ2-5,CASSASEGRETQYF,TGTGCCAGCAGTGCCTCGGAGGGGCGGGAGACCCAGTACTTC
TRBV11-2,few,TRBD1,TRBJ2-7,CASSKPGTARSYEQYF,TGTGCCAGCAGCAAACCGGGGACAGCGAGGTCCTACGAGCAGTACTTC
TRBV11-2,many,.,TRBJ1-4,CASSLGDRGLEKLFF,TGTGCCAGCAGCTTGGGGGATCGGGGTCTTGAAAAACTGTTTTTT
TRBV18,.,.,TRBJ2-7,CASSSGALYEQYF,TGTGCCAGCTCATCAGGGGCCCTCTACGAGCAGTACTTC
TRBV12-3/TRBV12-4,.,TRBD1,TRBJ1-3,CASSLDDRGSEDGNTIYF,TGTGCCAGCAGTTTAGATGACAGGGGATCGGAGGATGGAAACACCATATATTTT
TRBV7-2,many,.,TRBJ1-1,CASTGSGVRDTEAFF,TGTGCCAGCACCGGCAGCGGGGTTCGTGACACTGAAGCTTTCTTT
TRBV14,.,TRBD2,TRBJ2-1,CASSQDRGGNYNEQFF,TGTGCCAGCAGCCAAGATCGGGGGGGAAACTACAATGAGCAGTTCTTC
TRBV5-1,few,.,TRBJ2-7,CASRTDRNVAYEQYF,TGCGCCAGCAGAACTGACAGGAACGTAGCGTACGAGCAGTACTTC
TRBV15,.,.,TRBJ2-1,CATSRSGLQLGNEQFF,TGTGCCACCAGCAGATCGGGACTCCAATTGGGGAATGAGCAGTTCTTC
TRBV20-1,.,.,TRBJ1-5,CSAYGSLGDQPQHF,TGCAGTGCTTATGGGTCCCTCGGAGATCAGCCCCAGCATTTT
TRBV6-2/TRBV6-3,few,TRBD1,TRBJ1-5,CASSTPGDRRIGRSNQPQHF,TGTGCCAGCAGTACACCCGGGGACAGACGTATAGGTCGGAGCAATCAGCCCCAGCATTTT
TRBV6-1,.,TRBD1,TRBJ1-2,CASGRQGAGGYTF,TGTGCCAGCGGGAGACAGGGGGCTGGGGGCTACACCTTC
TRBV9,.,.,TRBJ2-2,CASSVRPRTGELFF,TGTGCCAGCAGCGTAAGGCCGCGAACCGGGGAGCTGTTTTTT
TRBV15,.,.,TRBJ2-3,CATSRDDVTDTQYF,TGTGCCACCAGCAGAGATGACGTCACAGATACGCAGTATTTT
TRBV6-5,few,TRBD1,TRBJ2-7,CASSYRDRDYEQYF,TGTGCCAGCAGTTACCGGGACAGGGACTACGAGCAGTACTTC
TRBV5-6,.,.,TRBJ2-2,CASAFSSGSYTGELFF,TGTGCCAGCGCTTTTTCCAGCGGGTCCTACACCGGGGAGCTGTTTTTT
TRBV15,.,TRBD1,TRBJ2-5,CATSRETGEETQYF,TGTGCCACCAGCAGAGAGACAGGGGAAGAGACCCAGTACTTC
TRBV7-3,few,.,TRBJ2-7,CASSSTPGREQYF,TGTGCCAGCAGCTCAACACCCGGACGCGAGCAGTACTTC
TRBV7-2,many,.,TRBJ1-6,CASSLESRAGGSPLHF,TGTGCCAGCAGCTTAGAGTCTAGGGCGGGAGGTTCACCCCTCCACTTT
TRBV4-1,.,.,TRBJ1-5,CASSQHSDTVVQPQHF,TGCGCCAGCAGCCAACACAGTGACACGGTAGTTCAGCCCCAGCATTTT
TRBV7-9,few,TRBD1,TRBJ1-2,CASSQIGGPLSYTF,TGTGCCAGCAGCCAAATAGGGGGCCCTTTATCCTACACCTTC
TRBV4-1,.,.,TRBJ2-5,CARSQDDGLRWSQYF,TGCGCCAGGAGCCAAGATGACGGTTTGAGGTGGTCCCAGTACTTC
TRBV27,.,.,TRBJ2-1,CASSLYVSAAGPNNEQFF,TGTGCCAGCAGTTTATATGTGAGCGCCGCAGGGCCCAACAATGAGCAGTTCTTC
TRBV28,few,TRBD1,TRBJ1-2,CASSLSGQGSVYGYTF,TGTGCCAGCAGTCTTTCCGGACAGGGCTCGGTCTATGGCTACACCTTC
TRBV7-2,many,.,TRBJ1-3,CASSLVVGAGNTIYF,TGTGCCAGCAGCTTAGTTGTGGGGGCTGGAAACACCATATATTTT
TRBV5-4,.,.,TRBJ1-1,CASSRSLGRSNTEAFF,TGTGCCAGCAGCCGATCCCTGGGGCGGTCGAACACTGAAGCTTTCTTT
TRBV7-2,many,TRBD2,TRBJ2-1,CASSAAHSGGAGYNEQFF,TGTGCCAGCAGCGCCGCACATAGCGGGGGGGCTGGGTACAATGAGCAGTTCTTC
TRBV5-5,.,TRBD1,TRBJ1-3,CASSSDRAAGNTIYF,TGTGCCAGCAGCTCGGACAGGGCCGCTGGAAACACCATATATTTT
TRBV7-2,.,.,TRBJ1-2,CASSLGVIANYGYTF,TGTGCCAGCAGCTTAGGGGTGATAGCTAACTATGGCTACACCTTC
TRBV12-3/TRBV12-4,few,.,TRBJ2-6,CASTNRAGANVLTF,TGTGCCAGCACCAACAGGGCCGGGGCCAACGTCCTGACTTTC
TRBV5-4,few,.,TRBJ1-4,CASSSGPTATNEKLFF,TGTGCCAGCAGCTCGGGTCCGACAGCTACTAATGAAAAACTGTTTTTT
TRBV7-2,many,TRBD1,TRBJ2-3,CASSADRVTDTQYF,TGTGCCAGCAGCGCGGACAGGGTAACAGATACGCAGTATTTT
TRBV28,many,.,TRBJ2-4,CASSPPDVAKNIQYF,TGTGCCAGCAGTCCCCCGGACGTAGCCAAAAACATTCAGTACTTC
TRBV11-2,few,TRBD2,TRBJ2-7,CASSRTRGDEQYF,TGTGCCAGCAGCCGAACCCGGGGGGACGAGCAGTACTTC
TRBV7-2,many,.,TRBJ2-5,CASSSEGGYQETQYF,TGTGCCAGCAGCTCCGAGGGCGGGTACCAAGAGACCCAGTACTTC
TRBV29-1,few,.,TRBJ2-7,CSVSGNSYEQYF,TGCAGCGTTTCGGGGAACTCCTACGAGCAGTACTTC
TRBV6-6,once,.,TRBJ1-2,CASSYSRTGRGSDGYTF,TGTGCCAGCAGTTACTCCCGAACAGGGAGAGGGAGTGATGGCTACACCTTC
TRBV24-1,.,.,TRBJ1-5,CDTSDRNQPQHF,TGTGACACCAGTGACAGAAATCAGCCCCAGCATTTT
TRBV7-6,.,.,TRBJ1-1,CASSPRSGSAREAFF,TGTGCCAGCAGCCCGAGGAGTGGCTCCGCTAGAGAAGCTTTCTTT
TRBV6-5,.,TRBD2,TRBJ2-3,CASSKRGGTDTQYF,TGTGCCAGTAGTAAGCGGGGGGGCACAGATACGCAGTATTTT
TRBV14,few,TRBD1,TRBJ2-7,CASSHRGQGSEQYF,TGTGCCAGCAGCCACCGCGGACAGGGGAGCGAGCAGTACTTC
TRBV10-2,.,.,TRBJ2-5,CASSGDHQETQYF,TGCGCCAGCAGTGGGGACCACCAAGAGACCCAGTACTTC
TRBV7-2,many,TRBD2,TRBJ2-7,CASSLGASGTTYEQYF,TGTGCCAGCAGCTTAGGAGCTAGCGGGACAACCTACGAGCAGTACTTC
TRBV18,few,.,TRBJ1-1,CASSPSMTRRATEAFF,TGTGCCAGCTCACCATCAATGACACGGAGGGCCACTGAAGCTTTCTTT
TRBV7-9,many,.,TRBJ2-1,CASSLGTSEQFF,TGTGCCAGCAGCTTAGGGACCTCTGAGCAGTTCTTC